This T cell receptor beta chain was obtained from a study of Graves' ophthalmopathy and Graves' hyperthyroidism. Overall study findings and caveats: With a specificity of just over 72% and a sensitivity of about 70%, the model predicted ophthalmopathy progression. Detected in blood as well were most expanded thyroid clonotypes with frequency above 0.001.

Moderate-to-severe activity, CAS ≥3, NOSPECS ≥4 and a duration under 3 months were seen in donors with ophthalmopathy. RNA transcripts were the template, and TCR beta CDR3 regions were amplified from them. HTBI primers served in a first-round RT-PCR, which a second-round multiplex PCR followed. A single record per CDR3 protein comes from TCRdb applying MiXCR to the multiplex PCR reads. Here the sample spans 360,000 or so distinct CDR3 sequences, around 19% being singletons. Notes on this clonotype: The antigen is unknown.

The V end lost 6 bases, the J end lost 8 bases, and 16 bases lay between the germline ends. This CDR3 spans 13 amino acids. The chain has TRBV12-3 or TRBV12-4 and TRBJ1-2; D perhaps matches TRBD1 (5 bases). Specimen: peripheral blood. The receptor comes from a woman between 18 and 29 years old with Graves' ophthalmopathy. CDR3 DNA sequence: TGTGCCAGCAGCCCCTCGGGGGGGTACGGCTACACCTTC. Translation gives CASSPSGGYGYTF.